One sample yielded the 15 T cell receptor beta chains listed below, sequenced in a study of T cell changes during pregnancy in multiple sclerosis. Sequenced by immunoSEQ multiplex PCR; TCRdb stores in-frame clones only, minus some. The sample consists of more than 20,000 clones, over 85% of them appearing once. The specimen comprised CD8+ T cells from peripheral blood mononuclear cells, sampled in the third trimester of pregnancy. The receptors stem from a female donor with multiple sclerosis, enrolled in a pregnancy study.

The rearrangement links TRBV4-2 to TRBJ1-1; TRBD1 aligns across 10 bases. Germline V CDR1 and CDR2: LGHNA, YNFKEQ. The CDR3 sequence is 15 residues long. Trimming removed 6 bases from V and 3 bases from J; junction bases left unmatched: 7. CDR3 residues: CASRNSGQGHTEAFF. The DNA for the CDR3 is TGTGCCAGCAGGAATTCGGGACAGGGGCACACTGAAGCTTTCTTT.

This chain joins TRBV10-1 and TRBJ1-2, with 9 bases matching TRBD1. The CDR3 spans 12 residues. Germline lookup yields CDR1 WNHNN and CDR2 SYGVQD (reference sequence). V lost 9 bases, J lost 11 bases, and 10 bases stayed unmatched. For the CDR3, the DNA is TGCGCCAGGCGGCCGGGACAGGGAAGGTACACCTTC. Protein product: CARRPGQGRYTF.

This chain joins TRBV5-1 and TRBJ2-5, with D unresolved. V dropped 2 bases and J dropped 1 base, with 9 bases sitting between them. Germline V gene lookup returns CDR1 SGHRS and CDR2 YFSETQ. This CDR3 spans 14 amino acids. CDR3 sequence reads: CASSLSSFQETQYF. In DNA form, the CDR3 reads TGCGCCAGCAGCTTATCCAGTTTCCAAGAGACCCAGTACTTC. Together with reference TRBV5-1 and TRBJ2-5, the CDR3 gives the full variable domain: KAGVTQTPRYLIKTRGQQVTLSCSPISGHRSVSWYQQTPGQGLQFLFEYFSETQRNKGNFPGRFSGRQFSNSRSEMNVSTLELGDSALYLCASSLSSFQETQYFGPGTRLLVL.

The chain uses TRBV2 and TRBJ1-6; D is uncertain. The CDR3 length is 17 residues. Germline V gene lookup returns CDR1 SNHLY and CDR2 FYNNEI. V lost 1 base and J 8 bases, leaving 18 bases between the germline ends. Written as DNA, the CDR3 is TGTGCCAGCAGTGAAGGCCCCCCCGGGATGCTTGATTCACCCCTCCACTTT. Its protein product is CASSEGPPGMLDSPLHF.

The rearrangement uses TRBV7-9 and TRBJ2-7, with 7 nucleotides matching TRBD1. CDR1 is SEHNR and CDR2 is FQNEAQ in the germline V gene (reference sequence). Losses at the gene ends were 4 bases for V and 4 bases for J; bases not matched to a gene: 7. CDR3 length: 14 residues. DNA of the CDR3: TGTGCCAGCAGCTCCGACAGGGCGCTATACGAGCAGTACTTC. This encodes CASSSDRALYEQYF.

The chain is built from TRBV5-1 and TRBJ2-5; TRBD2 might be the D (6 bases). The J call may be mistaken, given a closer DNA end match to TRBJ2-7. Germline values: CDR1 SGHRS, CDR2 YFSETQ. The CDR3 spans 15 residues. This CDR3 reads CASSLASRTGDEQYF. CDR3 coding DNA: TGCGCCAGCAGCTTGGCCTCCCGGACGGGGGACGAGCAGTACTTC.

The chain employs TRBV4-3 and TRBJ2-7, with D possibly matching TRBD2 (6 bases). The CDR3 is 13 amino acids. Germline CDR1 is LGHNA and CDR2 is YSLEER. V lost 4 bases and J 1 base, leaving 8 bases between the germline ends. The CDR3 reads CASSRAGSYEQYF. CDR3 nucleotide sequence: TGCGCCAGCAGCCGTGCGGGATCCTACGAGCAGTACTTC.

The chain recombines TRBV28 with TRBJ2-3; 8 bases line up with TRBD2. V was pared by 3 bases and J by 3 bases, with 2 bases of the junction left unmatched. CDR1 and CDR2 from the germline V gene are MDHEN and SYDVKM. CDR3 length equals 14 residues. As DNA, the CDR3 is TGTGCCAGCAGTTTTTTAGCGGGGACAGATACGCAGTATTTT. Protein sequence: CASSFLAGTDTQYF. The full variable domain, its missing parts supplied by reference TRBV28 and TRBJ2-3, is DVKVTQSSRYLVKRTGEKVFLECVQDMDHENMFWYRQDPGLGLRLIYFSYDVKMKEKGDIPEGYSVSREKKERFSLILESASTNQTSMYLCASSFLAGTDTQYFGPGTRLTVL.

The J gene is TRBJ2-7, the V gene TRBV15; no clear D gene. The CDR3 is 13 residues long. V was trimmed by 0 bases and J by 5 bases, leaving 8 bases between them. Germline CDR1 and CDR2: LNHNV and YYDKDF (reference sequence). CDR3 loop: CATSRDRRDEQYF. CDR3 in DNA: TGTGCCACCAGCAGAGATCGACGGGACGAGCAGTACTTC.

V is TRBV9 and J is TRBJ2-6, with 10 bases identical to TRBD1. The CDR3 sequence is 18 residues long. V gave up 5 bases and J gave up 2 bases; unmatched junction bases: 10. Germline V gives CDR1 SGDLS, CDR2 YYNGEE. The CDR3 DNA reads TGTGCCAGCAGTTTCTCGAGGACAGGGGGACCTGGGGCCAACGTCCTGACTTTC. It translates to CASSFSRTGGPGANVLTF.

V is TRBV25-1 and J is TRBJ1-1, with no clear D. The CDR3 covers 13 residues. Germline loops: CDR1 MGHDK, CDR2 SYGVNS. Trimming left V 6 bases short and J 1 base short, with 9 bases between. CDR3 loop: CASRAGGNTEAFF. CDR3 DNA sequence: TGTGCCAGCAGGGCAGGAGGGAACACTGAAGCTTTCTTT.

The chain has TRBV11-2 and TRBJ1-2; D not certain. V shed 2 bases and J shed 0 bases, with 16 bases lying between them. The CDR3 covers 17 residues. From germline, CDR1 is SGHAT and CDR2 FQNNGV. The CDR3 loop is CASSLFSGSRANYGYTF. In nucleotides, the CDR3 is TGTGCCAGCAGCTTATTCTCCGGGAGTAGAGCTAACTATGGCTACACCTTC.

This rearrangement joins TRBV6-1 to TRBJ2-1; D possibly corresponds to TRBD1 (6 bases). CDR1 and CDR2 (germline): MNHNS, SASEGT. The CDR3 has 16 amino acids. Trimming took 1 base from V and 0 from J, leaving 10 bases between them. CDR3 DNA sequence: TGTGCCAGCAGTGAAGACAGGGCCAACTCCTACAATGAGCAGTTCTTC. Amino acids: CASSEDRANSYNEQFF.

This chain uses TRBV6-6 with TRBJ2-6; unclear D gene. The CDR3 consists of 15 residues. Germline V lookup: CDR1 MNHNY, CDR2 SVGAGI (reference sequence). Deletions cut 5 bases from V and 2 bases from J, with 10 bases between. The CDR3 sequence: CASSPTVAGANVLTF. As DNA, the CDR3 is TGTGCCAGCAGTCCAACAGTTGCTGGGGCCAACGTCCTGACTTTC.

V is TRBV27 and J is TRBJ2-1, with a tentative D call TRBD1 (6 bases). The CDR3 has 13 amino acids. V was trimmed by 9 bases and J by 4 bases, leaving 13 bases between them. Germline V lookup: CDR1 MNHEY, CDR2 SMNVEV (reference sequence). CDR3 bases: TGTGCCAGTGGTCGGACAGAGTACAATGAGCAGTTCTTC. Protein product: CASGRTEYNEQFF.